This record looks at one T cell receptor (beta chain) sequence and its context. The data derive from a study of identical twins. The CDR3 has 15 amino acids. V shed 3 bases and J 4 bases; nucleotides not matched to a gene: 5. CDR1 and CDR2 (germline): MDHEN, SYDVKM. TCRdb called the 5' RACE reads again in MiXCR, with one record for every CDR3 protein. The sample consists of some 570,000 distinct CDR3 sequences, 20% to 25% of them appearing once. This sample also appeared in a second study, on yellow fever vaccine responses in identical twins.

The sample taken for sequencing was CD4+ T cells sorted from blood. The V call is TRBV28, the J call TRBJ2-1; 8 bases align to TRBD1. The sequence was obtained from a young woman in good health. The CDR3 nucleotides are TGTGCCAGCAGTTTCGGGGGACAGGTTTACAATGAGCAGTTCTTC. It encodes CASSFGGQVYNEQFF.